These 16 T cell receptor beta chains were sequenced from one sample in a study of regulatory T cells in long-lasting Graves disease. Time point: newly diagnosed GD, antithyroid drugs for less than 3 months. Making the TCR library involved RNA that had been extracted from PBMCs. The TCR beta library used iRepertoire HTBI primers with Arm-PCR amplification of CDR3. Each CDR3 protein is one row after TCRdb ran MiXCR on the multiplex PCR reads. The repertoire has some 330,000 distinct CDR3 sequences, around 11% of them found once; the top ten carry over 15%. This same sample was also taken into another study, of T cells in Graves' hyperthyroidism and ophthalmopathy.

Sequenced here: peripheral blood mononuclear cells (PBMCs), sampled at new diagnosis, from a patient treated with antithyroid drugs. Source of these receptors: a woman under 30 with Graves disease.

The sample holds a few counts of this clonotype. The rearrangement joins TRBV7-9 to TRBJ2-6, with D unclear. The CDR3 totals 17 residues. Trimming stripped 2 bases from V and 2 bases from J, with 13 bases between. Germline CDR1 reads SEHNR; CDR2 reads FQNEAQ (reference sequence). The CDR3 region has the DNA TGTGCCAGCAGCTTAACGATAGGTACCCCTGGGGCCAACGTCCTGACTTTC. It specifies CASSLTIGTPGANVLTF. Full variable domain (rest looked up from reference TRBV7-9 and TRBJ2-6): DTGVSQNPRHKITKRGQNVTFRCDPISEHNRLYWYRQTLGQGPEFLTYFQNEAQLEKSRLLSDRFSAERPKGSFSTLEIQRTEQGDSAMYLCASSLTIGTPGANVLTFGAGSRLTVL.

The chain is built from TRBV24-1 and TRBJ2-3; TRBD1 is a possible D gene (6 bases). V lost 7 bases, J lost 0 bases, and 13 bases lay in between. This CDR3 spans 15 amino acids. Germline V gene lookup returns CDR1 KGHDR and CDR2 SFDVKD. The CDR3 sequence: CATRPGTTSTDTQYF. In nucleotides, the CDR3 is TGTGCCACCAGACCCGGGACAACTAGCACAGATACGCAGTATTTT.

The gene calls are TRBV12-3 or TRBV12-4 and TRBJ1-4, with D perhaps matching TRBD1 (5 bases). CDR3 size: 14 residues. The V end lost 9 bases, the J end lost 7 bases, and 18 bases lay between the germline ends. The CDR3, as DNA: TGTGCCAGTTCAAAGGGGAGGGTCGGTGAAAAACTGTTTTTT. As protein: CASSKGRVGEKLFF.

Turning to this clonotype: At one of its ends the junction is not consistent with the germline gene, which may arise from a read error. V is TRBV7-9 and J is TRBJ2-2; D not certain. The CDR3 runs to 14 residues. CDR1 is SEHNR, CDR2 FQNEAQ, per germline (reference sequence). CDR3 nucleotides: TGTGCCGGCAGCTCTCTGGGCGGCACCGGGGAGCTGTTTTTT. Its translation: CAGSSLGGTGELFF.

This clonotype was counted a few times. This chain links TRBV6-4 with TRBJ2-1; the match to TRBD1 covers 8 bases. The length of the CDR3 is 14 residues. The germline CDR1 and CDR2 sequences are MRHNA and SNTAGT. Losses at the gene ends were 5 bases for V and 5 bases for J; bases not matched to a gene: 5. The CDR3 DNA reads TGTGCCAGCAGTTCGACAGGGGATAACAATGAGCAGTTCTTC. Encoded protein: CASSSTGDNNEQFF.

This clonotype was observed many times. CDR3 bases: TGTGCCAGCAGCCGGGGGTCGGGCACTGAAGCTTTCTTT. Amino acids: CASSRGSGTEAFF. The gene calls are TRBV7-3 and TRBJ1-1; the D gene is possibly TRBD1 (5 bases). Germline assignment: CDR1 SGHTA and CDR2 FQGTGA. Trimming left V 5 bases short and J 4 bases short, with 11 bases between. The CDR3 runs 13 residues.

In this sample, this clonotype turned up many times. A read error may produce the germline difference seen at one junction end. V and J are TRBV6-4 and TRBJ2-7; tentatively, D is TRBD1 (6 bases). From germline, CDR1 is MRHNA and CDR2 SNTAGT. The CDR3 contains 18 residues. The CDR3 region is CASSYSRDHRASDYEQYF. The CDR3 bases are TGTGCCAGCAGTTACTCTCGGGACCACAGGGCGTCTGACTACGAGCAGTACTTC.

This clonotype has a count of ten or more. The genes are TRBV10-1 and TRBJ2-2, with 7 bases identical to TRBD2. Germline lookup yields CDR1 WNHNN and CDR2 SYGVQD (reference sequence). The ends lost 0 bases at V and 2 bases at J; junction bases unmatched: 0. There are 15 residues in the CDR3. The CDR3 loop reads CASSESGLNTGELFF. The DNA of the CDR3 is TGCGCCAGCAGTGAGTCGGGACTAAACACCGGGGAGCTGTTTTTT.

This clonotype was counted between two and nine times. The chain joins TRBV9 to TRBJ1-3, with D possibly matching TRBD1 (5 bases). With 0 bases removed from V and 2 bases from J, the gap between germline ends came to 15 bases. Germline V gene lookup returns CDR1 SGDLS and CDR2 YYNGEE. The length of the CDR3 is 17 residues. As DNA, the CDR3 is TGTGCCAGCAGCGTAGCTATGGTAGGGGTCGCTGGAAACACCATATATTTT. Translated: CASSVAMVGVAGNTIYF.

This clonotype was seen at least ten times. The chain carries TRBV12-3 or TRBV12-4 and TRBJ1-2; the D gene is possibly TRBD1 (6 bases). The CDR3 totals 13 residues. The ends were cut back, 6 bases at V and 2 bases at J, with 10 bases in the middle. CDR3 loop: CASSSGQNYGYTF. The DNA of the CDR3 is TGTGCCAGCAGCTCCGGACAGAACTATGGCTACACCTTC.

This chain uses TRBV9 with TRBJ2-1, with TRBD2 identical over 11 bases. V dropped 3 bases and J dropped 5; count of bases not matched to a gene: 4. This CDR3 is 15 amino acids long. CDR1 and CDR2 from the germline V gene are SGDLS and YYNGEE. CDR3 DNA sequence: TGTGCCAGCAGCGGGGGACTAGCGGCTCACAATGAGCAGTTCTTC. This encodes CASSGGLAAHNEQFF.

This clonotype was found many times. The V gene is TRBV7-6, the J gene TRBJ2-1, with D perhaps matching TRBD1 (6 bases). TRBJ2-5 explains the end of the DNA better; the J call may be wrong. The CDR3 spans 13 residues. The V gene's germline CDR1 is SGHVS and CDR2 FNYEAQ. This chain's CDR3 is CASSAGRGETQYF. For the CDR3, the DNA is TGTGCCAGCAGCGCAGGCAGGGGAGAGACCCAGTACTTC.

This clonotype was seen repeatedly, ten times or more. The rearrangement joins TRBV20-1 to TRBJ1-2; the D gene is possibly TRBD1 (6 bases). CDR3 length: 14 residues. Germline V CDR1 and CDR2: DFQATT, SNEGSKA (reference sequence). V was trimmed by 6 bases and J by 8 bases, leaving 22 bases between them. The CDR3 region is CSAPDWTGGRGYTF. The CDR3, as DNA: TGCAGTGCCCCGGACTGGACTGGGGGGCGAGGCTACACCTTC.

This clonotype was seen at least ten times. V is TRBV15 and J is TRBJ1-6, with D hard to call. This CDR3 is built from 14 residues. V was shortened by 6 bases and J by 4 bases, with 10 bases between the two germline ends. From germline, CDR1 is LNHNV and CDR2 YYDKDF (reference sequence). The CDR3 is CATSSQNYNSPLHF. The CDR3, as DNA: TGTGCCACCAGTTCACAGAATTATAATTCACCCCTCCACTTT. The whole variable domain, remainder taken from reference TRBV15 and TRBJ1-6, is DAMVIQNPRYQVTQFGKPVTLSCSQTLNHNVMYWYQQKSSQAPKLLFHYYDKDFNNEADTPDNFQSRRPNTSFCFLDIRSPGLGDTAMYLCATSSQNYNSPLHFGNGTRLTVT.

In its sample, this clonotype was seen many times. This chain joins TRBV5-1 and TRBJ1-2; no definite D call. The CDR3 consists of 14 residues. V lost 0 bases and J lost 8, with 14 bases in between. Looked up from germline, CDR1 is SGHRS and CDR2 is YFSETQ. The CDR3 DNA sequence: TGCGCCAGCAGCTTGGAGGGCCCACCGGGGGGCTACACCTTC. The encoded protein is CASSLEGPPGGYTF. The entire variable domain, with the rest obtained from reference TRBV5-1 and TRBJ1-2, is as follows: KAGVTQTPRYLIKTRGQQVTLSCSPISGHRSVSWYQQTPGQGLQFLFEYFSETQRNKGNFPGRFSGRQFSNSRSEMNVSTLELGDSALYLCASSLEGPPGGYTFGSGTRLTVV.

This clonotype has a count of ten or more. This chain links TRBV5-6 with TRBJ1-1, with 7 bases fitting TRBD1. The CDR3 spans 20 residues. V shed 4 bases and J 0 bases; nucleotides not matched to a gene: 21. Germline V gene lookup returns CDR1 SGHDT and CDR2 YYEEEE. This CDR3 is CASSHVFIRQGRWVNTEAFF. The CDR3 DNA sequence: TGTGCCAGCAGCCACGTTTTCATCCGACAGGGAAGATGGGTGAACACTGAAGCTTTCTTT. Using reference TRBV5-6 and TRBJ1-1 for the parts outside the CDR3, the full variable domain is DAGVTQSPTHLIKTRGQQVTLRCSPKSGHDTVSWYQQALGQGPQFIFQYYEEEERQRGNFPDRFSGHQFPNYSSELNVNALLLGDSALYLCASSHVFIRQGRWVNTEAFFGQGTRLTVV.